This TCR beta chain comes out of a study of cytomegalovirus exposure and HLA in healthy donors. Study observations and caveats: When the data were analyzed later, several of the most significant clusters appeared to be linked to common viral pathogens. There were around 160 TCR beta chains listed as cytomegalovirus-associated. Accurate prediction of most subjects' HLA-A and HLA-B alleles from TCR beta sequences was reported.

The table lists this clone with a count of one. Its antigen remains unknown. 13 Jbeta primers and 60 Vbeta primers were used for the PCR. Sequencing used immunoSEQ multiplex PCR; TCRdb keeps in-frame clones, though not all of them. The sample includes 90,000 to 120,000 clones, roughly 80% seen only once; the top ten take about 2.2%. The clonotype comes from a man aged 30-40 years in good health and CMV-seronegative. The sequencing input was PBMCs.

The CDR3 protein is CASLGQNNYGYTF. In DNA form, the CDR3 reads TGTGCCAGCCTGGGACAGAATAACTATGGCTACACCTTC. The chain joins TRBV6-5 to TRBJ1-2; TRBD1 matches 7 bases. CDR1 is MNHEY, CDR2 SVGAGI, per germline. The CDR3 has 13 residues. J lost 1 base, V lost 8 bases, and 4 bases had no gene match.